Each of the 20 T cell receptor beta chains below was sequenced from the same sample in a study of shared clonotypes between healthy human individuals. Produced via immunoSEQ multiplex PCR; TCRdb's table is partial and in-frame only. Counted here are more than 2 million clones, about 95% occurring once; the ten biggest clones make up around 0.13%. The sequenced sample was naive CD4+ T cells sorted from blood. Subset described: CD45RA+ positively selected. These receptors came from a man between 18 and 29 years old in good health.

CDR3 sequence reads: CASSQAIRQGYEQYF. The CDR3 DNA is TGTGCCAGCAGCCAAGCGATCAGACAGGGCTACGAGCAGTACTTC. The chain joins TRBV4-2 to TRBJ2-7; 7 nucleotides agree with TRBD1. The V gene's germline CDR1 is LGHNA and CDR2 YNFKEQ. The length of the CDR3 is 15 residues. Trimming removed 1 base from V and 3 bases from J; junction bases left unmatched: 6.

This clone was picked up a small number of times. The gene calls are TRBV6-1 and TRBJ2-3; D remains ambiguous. V dropped 5 bases and J dropped 5 bases, with 5 bases sitting between them. Looked up from germline, CDR1 is MNHNS and CDR2 is SASEGT. The CDR3 length is 11 residues. CDR3 in amino acids: CASSWGDTQYF. The CDR3 DNA reads TGTGCCAGCAGTTGGGGAGATACGCAGTATTTT.

This sequence joins TRBV28 and TRBJ2-7; 8 bases are shared with TRBD2. This CDR3 spans 15 amino acids. V was clipped by 4 bases and J by 3 bases; unmatched bases: 8. CDR1 and CDR2 (germline): MDHEN, SYDVKM. CDR3: CASSYYAGTSYEQYF. The CDR3 coding sequence is TGTGCCAGCAGTTACTACGCCGGGACTAGCTACGAGCAGTACTTC. The whole variable domain, remainder taken from reference TRBV28 and TRBJ2-7, is DVKVTQSSRYLVKRTGEKVFLECVQDMDHENMFWYRQDPGLGLRLIYFSYDVKMKEKGDIPEGYSVSREKKERFSLILESASTNQTSMYLCASSYYAGTSYEQYFGPGTRLTVT.

Written as DNA, the CDR3 is TGTGCCAGCAGTGAATATTCCCGGTACCAAGAGACCCAGTACTTC. It yields the protein CASSEYSRYQETQYF. V gene TRBV25-1 combines with J gene TRBJ2-5; D not resolved. CDR3 length: 15 residues. Germline V gives CDR1 MGHDK, CDR2 SYGVNS. The V end lost 0 bases, the J end lost 0 bases, and 8 bases lay between the germline ends.

The rearrangement joins TRBV28 to TRBJ2-4; 8 nucleotides line up with TRBD1. Germline CDR1 MDHEN, CDR2 SYDVKM. J was trimmed by 9 bases and V by 5 bases; bases with no gene match: 6. The CDR3 is 13 amino acids. CDR3 in amino acids: CASSGQGSSIQYF. The CDR3, as DNA: TGTGCCAGCAGTGGACAGGGTTCAAGCATTCAGTACTTC.

As regards this clone: At the DNA level, this CDR3 is encoded by other sequences in the same sample as well. The chain has TRBV7-2 and TRBJ2-7; possibly TRBD1 for D (6 bases). CDR3 length: 12 amino acids. Germline assignment: CDR1 SGHTA and CDR2 FQGNSA. V was clipped by 4 bases and J by 4 bases, with 8 bases between them. CDR3 nucleotide sequence: TGTGCCAGCAGCTCCACAGGGTACGAGCAGTACTTC. Translated: CASSSTGYEQYF.

This rearrangement joins TRBV6-7 to TRBJ1-2; D remains ambiguous. TRBV6-7 is placed among ORFs of uncertain function. The CDR3 contains 14 residues. Trimming took off 4 bases at V and 5 bases at J, with 14 bases between the two ends. Here the CDR3 DNA reads TGTGCCAGCAGTTCCAAAAACAGTTTTTATGGCTACACCTTC. Residues: CASSSKNSFYGYTF.

This chain connects TRBV9 to TRBJ2-1, with 12 bases lining up with TRBD2. V trimming: 5 bases; J trimming: 4 bases; junction bases outside the gene matches: 7. CDR3 size: 16 residues. From germline, CDR1 is SGDLS and CDR2 YYNGEE. The CDR3 is CASRPGTSGGYNEQFF. In nucleotides, the CDR3 is TGTGCCAGCAGGCCCGGAACTAGCGGGGGGTACAATGAGCAGTTCTTC.

This clone has only one observation. The same CDR3 is also encoded by other DNA sequences in this sample. V usage is TRBV5-1 and J usage is TRBJ2-3; D unresolved. CDR3 size: 13 residues. V gave up 4 bases and J gave up 0 bases, with 6 bases separating them. The germline gives CDR1 SGHRS, CDR2 YFSETQ. CDR3 DNA sequence: TGCGCCAGCAGCGTCCTTAGCACAGATACGCAGTATTTT. Its protein is CASSVLSTDTQYF.

The chain combines TRBV4-3 with TRBJ1-4; D unclear. The CDR3 is 14 residues long. The germline gives CDR1 LGHNA, CDR2 YSLEER. V was pared by 5 bases and J by 4 bases, with 11 bases between. The CDR3 region has the DNA TGCGCCAGCAGCTCGGACGGATATAATGAAAAACTGTTTTTT. Amino acid sequence: CASSSDGYNEKLFF.

The chain carries TRBV29-1 and TRBJ2-5; 11 bases match TRBD2. With 6 bases clipped from V and 1 base from J, the junction kept 4 bases outside the gene matches. The CDR3 spans 14 residues. The germline CDR1 and CDR2 sequences are SQVTM and ANQGSEA. DNA of the CDR3: TGCAGCGTACGACTAGCGGGGAGCCAAGAGACCCAGTACTTC. Translating gives CSVRLAGSQETQYF.

V and J are TRBV5-1 and TRBJ2-7; TRBD1 matches at 10 bases. CDR1 is SGHRS, CDR2 YFSETQ, per germline. Germline trimming cut 3 bases from V and 6 bases from J; bases unmatched to any gene: 9. The CDR3 consists of 15 residues. CDR3 in amino acids: CASSSNAGTGVEQYF. DNA for the CDR3: TGCGCCAGCAGCTCGAATGCCGGGACAGGGGTCGAGCAGTACTTC.

About this clone itself: Other nucleotide sequences from this sample produce the same CDR3. The chain's CDR3 is CASSLTYSGNTIYF. The CDR3 DNA is TGTGCCAGCAGCCTAACTTACTCTGGAAACACCATATATTTT. V usage is TRBV7-9 and J usage is TRBJ1-3; D unresolved. The CDR3 contains 14 residues. V gave up 5 bases and J gave up 0 bases, with 8 bases separating them. Germline loops: CDR1 SEHNR, CDR2 FQNEAQ (reference sequence).

The chain recombines TRBV25-1 with TRBJ1-1; no firm D call. The CDR3 has 15 amino acids. V was clipped by 1 base and J by 0 bases, with 9 bases between them. Germline assignment: CDR1 MGHDK and CDR2 SYGVNS. The CDR3 here is CASSESLIMNTEAFF. The DNA of the CDR3 is TGTGCCAGCAGTGAATCCCTAATTATGAACACTGAAGCTTTCTTT. Filled out from reference TRBV25-1 and TRBJ1-1, the complete variable domain reads EADIYQTPRYLVIGTGKKITLECSQTMGHDKMYWYQQDPGMELHLIHYSYGVNSTEKGDLSSESTVSRIRTEHFPLTLESARPSHTSQYLCASSESLIMNTEAFFGQGTRLTVV.

The CDR3 nucleotides read TGCGCCAGCAGCTTGGGGCTTGAAACGGTCGAGCAGTACTTC. It translates to CASSLGLETVEQYF. The rearrangement joins TRBV5-1 to TRBJ2-7; D uncertain. V dropped 0 bases and J dropped 6 bases, with 13 bases sitting between them. The germline CDR1 and CDR2 sequences are SGHRS and YFSETQ. The CDR3 runs 14 residues.

This clone was detected once. The rearrangement links TRBV5-4 to TRBJ2-1, with TRBD2 matching over 7 bases. V dropped 4 bases and J dropped 7; count of bases not matched to a gene: 14. CDR3 length: 16 residues. Per germline, CDR1 SGHNT and CDR2 YYREEE (reference sequence). CDR3 in amino acids: CASSHSGTAQYNEQFF. The CDR3 coding sequence is TGTGCCAGCAGCCACAGCGGGACCGCTCAGTATAATGAGCAGTTCTTC.

The gene calls are TRBV10-3 and TRBJ2-7; TRBD2 matches 7 bases. CDR3 size: 14 residues. CDR1 is ENHRY and CDR2 is SYGVKD in the germline V gene. With V trimmed by 5 bases and J by 1 base, 5 bases remained unmatched. CDR3 coding DNA: TGTGCCATCAGTAAATCAGCGGGATCCTACGAGCAGTACTTC. Protein: CAISKSAGSYEQYF.

This sequence joins TRBV11-3 and TRBJ1-3; tentatively, D is TRBD1 (6 bases). The germline CDR1 and CDR2 sequences are SGHNT and YENEEA. There are 15 residues in the CDR3. Trimming stripped 2 bases from V and 3 bases from J, with 11 bases between. The CDR3 is CASSLRAGDGNTIYF. CDR3 nucleotide sequence: TGTGCCAGCAGCTTACGGGCAGGGGATGGAAACACCATATATTTT.

The chain carries TRBV2 and TRBJ2-5; unclear D gene. The germline gives CDR1 SNHLY, CDR2 FYNNEI. The CDR3 contains 12 residues. The ends were cut back, 8 bases at V and 4 bases at J, with 11 bases in the middle. The CDR3, as DNA: TGTGCCAGCCGTTGGACCGGAGAGACCCAGTACTTC. Encoded protein: CASRWTGETQYF.

The chain links TRBV28 to TRBJ1-2, with D maybe TRBD1 (6 bases). Germline-derived CDR1 and CDR2 are MDHEN and SYDVKM. CDR3 length: 12 amino acids. V was trimmed by 6 bases and J by 7 bases, leaving 12 bases between them. The CDR3 DNA follows: TGTGCCAGCAGGTTACAGGGTTTTGGCTACACCTTC. Its protein is CASRLQGFGYTF.